The clone carrying this T cell receptor beta chain is medium-sized in the sample. Its antigen remains unknown. The library was prepared for alpha chains; this beta chain is a stray read, so its frequency means little. Time point of the sample: sample taken at primary tumor resection. The sample comes from a study of spatial heterogeneity in lung cancer. Study-wide results and limits: Mutation tallies in tumors tracked expanded intratumoral alpha and beta TCR counts.

Trimming removed 8 bases from V and 0 bases from J; junction bases left unmatched: 2. Germline CDR1 is MGHDK and CDR2 is SYGVNS. This CDR3 is built from 15 residues. One entry per CDR3 protein, called by TCRdb with MiXCR from the 5' RACE reads. The sample records about 7,000 distinct CDR3 sequences, over 10% being singletons. The receptor was isolated from a male donor with early-stage non-small cell lung cancer. Here the sequenced sample was lung tumor tissue, taken at surgery. The V and J genes are TRBV25-1 and TRBJ2-6; 9 bases align to TRBD1. CDR3 region: CASGTGSSGANVLTF. Here the CDR3 DNA reads TGTGCCAGCGGGACAGGGAGCTCTGGGGCCAACGTCCTGACTTTC.